This TCR beta chain appears in the sequencing data of a study of blood T cell repertoires in COVID-19. Study background: The United States, Italy and Spain supplied acute and convalescent COVID-19 samples.

The CDR3 totals 14 residues. CDR1 ENHRY and CDR2 SYGVKD come from the germline V gene. V lost 2 bases to trimming and J lost 8 bases, with 15 bases between them. The protocol was immunoSEQ multiplex PCR, while the TCRdb copy is restricted to in-frame clones and leaves out a portion. The sample yields about 110,000 clones, approximately 80% seen once. The receptor was derived from a woman aged 45 to 65 with acute or convalescent COVID-19. V and J are TRBV10-3 and TRBJ1-2, with D perhaps TRBD1 (6 bases). The sample comprised peripheral blood. The CDR3 bases are TGTGCCATCAGTGAGAGTGGGAGGGGGGACGGCTACACCTTC. It translates to CAISESGRGDGYTF.